These 21 T cell receptor beta chains were all obtained from the same sample, sequenced in a study of regulatory T cells in long-lasting Graves disease. Sequencing libraries for TCR beta were prepared with iRepertoire HTBI primers and Arm-PCR of CDR3 regions. MiXCR was run by TCRdb on the multiplex PCR reads, yielding one entry per CDR3 protein. Found here are hundreds of thousands of distinct CDR3 sequences, about 15% of them singletons; the top ten hold around 7.6%. Time point described: newly diagnosed GD, antithyroid drugs for less than 3 months. RNA extracted from PBMCs served as the sequencing template. This sample also appeared in a second study, on T cells in Graves' hyperthyroidism and ophthalmopathy.

Sequencing was performed on peripheral blood mononuclear cells (PBMCs), taken at new diagnosis, from a patient treated with antithyroid drugs. The receptor source for this set is a woman aged 40 to 50 with Graves disease.

This clonotype occurred many times. The chain couples TRBV20-1 to TRBJ1-1, with 7 bases that match TRBD1. The V segment lost 3 bases and the J segment 7 bases; nucleotides outside the gene matches: 2. Germline V gene data show CDR1 as DFQATT and CDR2 as SNEGSKA (reference sequence). CDR3 length: 11 residues. The chain's CDR3 is CSARGQSEAFF. In nucleotides, the CDR3 is TGCAGTGCTAGGGGACAGAGTGAAGCTTTCTTT.

This chain links TRBV12-3 or TRBV12-4 with TRBJ2-1; D possibly corresponds to TRBD2 (5 bases). Trimming took 3 bases from V and 1 from J, leaving 13 bases between them. The CDR3 totals 16 residues. CDR3 nucleotides: TGTGCCAGCAGTTTTGTCGGATCGGGATCCTACAATGAGCAGTTCTTC. It codes for CASSFVGSGSYNEQFF.

The genes are TRBV12-3 or TRBV12-4 and TRBJ2-3, with TRBD2 identical over 12 bases. CDR3 length: 16 residues. Trimming cost V 6 bases and J 2 bases; bases outside gene matches: 6. The DNA of the CDR3 is TGTGCCAGCAGGAAGACTAGCGGGAGTCCCACAGATACGCAGTATTTT. Protein product: CASRKTSGSPTDTQYF.

This clonotype was observed many times. The chain uses TRBV3-1 and TRBJ2-3, with 8 bases that match TRBD1. CDR1 and CDR2 from the germline V gene are LGHDT and YNNKEL (reference sequence). The CDR3 spans 15 residues. V dropped 5 bases and J dropped 0; count of bases not matched to a gene: 4. The CDR3 protein is CASSNWDRSTDTQYF. The CDR3 DNA sequence: TGTGCCAGCAGCAACTGGGACAGGAGCACAGATACGCAGTATTTT.

This clonotype has a count of ten or more. The gene calls are TRBV5-1 and TRBJ2-3; TRBD1 matches at 10 bases. Trimming took 0 bases from V and 7 from J; bases not matched to a gene: 5. Germline-derived CDR1 and CDR2 are SGHRS and YFSETQ. The CDR3 sequence is 15 residues long. The chain's CDR3 is CASSLARDRGNTQYF. In DNA, the CDR3 is TGCGCCAGCAGCTTGGCGAGGGACAGGGGAAATACGCAGTATTTT.

This clonotype was seen only a few times. The chain joins TRBV28 to TRBJ1-5; 7 positions match TRBD1. This CDR3 is built from 17 residues. The germline V gene has CDR1 MDHEN and CDR2 SYDVKM. V gave up 4 bases and J gave up 1 base; unmatched junction bases: 10. The CDR3 loop is CASSSIGGWESNQPQHF. CDR3 nucleotides: TGTGCCAGCAGTTCAATAGGGGGCTGGGAGAGCAATCAGCCCCAGCATTTT. Together with reference TRBV28 and TRBJ1-5, the CDR3 gives the full variable domain: DVKVTQSSRYLVKRTGEKVFLECVQDMDHENMFWYRQDPGLGLRLIYFSYDVKMKEKGDIPEGYSVSREKKERFSLILESASTNQTSMYLCASSSIGGWESNQPQHFGDGTRLSIL.

The sample holds many counts of this clonotype. The CDR3 nucleotides are TGTGCCAGCAGCCCAGATGGACTCCCGGGGGCTCAGCCCCAGCATTTT. Protein: CASSPDGLPGAQPQHF. The rearrangement uses TRBV11-1 and TRBJ1-5, with a possible D match to TRBD1 (6 bases). Germline V lookup: CDR1 SGHAT, CDR2 FQDESV (reference sequence). Trimming removed 5 bases from V and 6 bases from J, with 20 bases in between. The CDR3 length is 16 residues.

This clonotype was picked up many times. This chain uses TRBV28 with TRBJ1-5; TRBD1 agrees at 10 bases. CDR1 is MDHEN, CDR2 SYDVKM, per germline. There are 16 residues in the CDR3. The V and J ends lost 4 bases and 3 bases, in that order; junction bases with no gene match: 6. The CDR3, as DNA: TGTGCCAGCAGTTCCCGACAGGGGGCCTCCAATCAGCCCCAGCATTTT. Translation gives CASSSRQGASNQPQHF.

This sequence joins TRBV7-8 and TRBJ1-5; perhaps TRBD1 as D (5 bases). Looked up from germline, CDR1 is SGHVS and CDR2 is FQNEAQ. The CDR3 is made up of 15 amino acids. V dropped 3 bases and J dropped 5 bases, with 14 bases sitting between them. CDR3 loop: CASSFSGRKDQPQHF. CDR3 bases: TGTGCCAGCAGCTTTTCGGGACGGAAGGATCAGCCCCAGCATTTT.

V usage is TRBV18 and J usage is TRBJ2-1, with D maybe TRBD1 (5 bases). The J call may be wrong; the DNA end is better matched by TRBJ2-5. The CDR3 length is 13 residues. Looked up from germline, CDR1 is KGHSH and CDR2 is LQKENI. CDR3 sequence (DNA): TGTGCCAGCTCATCCAGGGCCGATGAGACCCAGTACTTC. Its translation is CASSSRADETQYF.

About this clonotype: The junction departs from the called germline gene at one end, perhaps through a read error. The rearrangement links TRBV27 to TRBJ2-1; 12 positions agree with TRBD2. The CDR3 has 17 amino acids. Germline assignment: CDR1 MNHEY and CDR2 SMNVEV (reference sequence). The chain's CDR3 is CASSLIWGRTSGNEQLF. The CDR3 DNA sequence: TGTGCCAGCAGTTTGATCTGGGGAAGGACTAGCGGGAATGAGCAGCTCTTC.

This clonotype was detected many times. V usage is TRBV6-5 and J usage is TRBJ1-1; TRBD1 is a possible D gene (5 bases). The length of the CDR3 is 14 residues. Germline loops: CDR1 MNHEY, CDR2 SVGAGI. V dropped 4 bases and J dropped 3 bases, with 12 bases sitting between them. Here the CDR3 reads CASSFRGSYTEAFF. Written as DNA, the CDR3 is TGTGCCAGCAGTTTTAGGGGATCGTACACTGAAGCTTTCTTT.

This clonotype was observed at least ten times. The chain combines TRBV27 with TRBJ2-7; tentatively, D is TRBD2 (5 bases). This CDR3 is 15 amino acids long. The germline V gene encodes CDR1 MNHEY and CDR2 SMNVEV (reference sequence). The V and J ends lost 6 bases and 3 bases respectively, with 18 bases between them. CDR3 DNA: TGTGCCAGCAGCCCTAGGTCCGGGAACTACTACGAGCAGTACTTC. Translating it yields CASSPRSGNYYEQYF.

This clonotype appeared a few times. The V gene is TRBV3-1, the J gene TRBJ2-1, with D possibly being TRBD1 (5 bases). Trimming removed 1 base at V and 2 bases at J, with 9 bases between. The CDR3 contains 15 residues. The V gene's germline CDR1 is LGHDT and CDR2 YNNKEL (reference sequence). CDR3 nucleotide sequence: TGTGCCAGCAGCCAAGTCCAGGGCACCTACAATGAGCAGTTCTTC. It codes for CASSQVQGTYNEQFF.

This clonotype was found many times. The chain is built from TRBV9 and TRBJ1-2; D remains ambiguous. V was clipped by 7 bases and J by 6 bases, with 13 bases between them. CDR1 and CDR2 from the germline V gene are SGDLS and YYNGEE. The length of the CDR3 is 12 residues. The CDR3 sequence: CASYGEVHGYTF. DNA for the CDR3: TGTGCCAGCTATGGGGAGGTGCATGGCTACACCTTC.

In this sample, this clonotype turned up many times. The chain carries TRBV20-1 and TRBJ2-1; unclear D gene. V lost 3 bases and J 5 bases, leaving 5 bases between the germline ends. The CDR3 consists of 11 residues. Germline V gene sequence: CDR1 DFQATT, CDR2 SNEGSKA (reference sequence). In nucleotides, the CDR3 is TGCAGTGCTAGTCTGAACAATGAGCAGTTCTTC. It specifies CSASLNNEQFF.

At least ten counts were recorded for this clonotype. The junction shows a germline mismatch at one end, possibly a read error. The chain has TRBV29-1 and TRBJ2-3; TRBD1 might be the D (5 bases). From germline, CDR1 is SQVTM and CDR2 ANQGSEA. The CDR3 contains 12 residues. CDR3 sequence reads: CNVDPGPDTQYF. The CDR3 region has the DNA TGCAACGTTGACCCAGGGCCTGATACGCAGTATTTT.

There are many counts of this clonotype. The V call is TRBV12-3 or TRBV12-4, the J call TRBJ2-3; D is unresolved. CDR3 size: 14 residues. Trimming cost V 5 bases and J 0 bases, with 9 bases left between them. The CDR3: CASSPQSSTDTQYF. The CDR3, as DNA: TGTGCCAGCAGTCCTCAGAGCAGCACAGATACGCAGTATTTT.

This clonotype has a handful of counts. The V and J genes are TRBV24-1 and TRBJ1-5; 7 nucleotides agree with TRBD1. The J segment lost 3 bases and the V segment lost 4 bases, leaving 2 bases of the junction unmatched. This CDR3 comprises 14 residues. Germline lookup yields CDR1 KGHDR and CDR2 SFDVKD. CDR3: CATSETGYNQPQHF. CDR3 bases: TGTGCCACCAGTGAGACAGGGTACAATCAGCCCCAGCATTTT.

Ten or more counts support this clonotype. The V call is TRBV2, the J call TRBJ2-1, with D possibly TRBD1 on 5 matching bases. CDR1 and CDR2 from the germline V gene are SNHLY and FYNNEI. Trimming cost V 9 bases and J 0 bases, with 12 bases left between them. The CDR3 has 14 amino acids. In DNA, the CDR3 is TGTGCCAGTAACAGGTTCAGCTCCTACAATGAGCAGTTCTTC. It yields the protein CASNRFSSYNEQFF.

This clonotype was picked up many times. CDR3 loop: CATRLGATEAFF. CDR3 nucleotide sequence: TGTGCCACCCGGTTGGGGGCCACTGAAGCTTTCTTT. This sequence joins TRBV28 and TRBJ1-1; maybe TRBD1 (6 bases). CDR1 MDHEN and CDR2 SYDVKM come from the germline V gene. Trimming stripped 10 bases from V and 4 bases from J, with 13 bases between. This CDR3 contains 12 residues.